Below, 29 T cell receptor beta chains from the same sample are listed, as sequenced in a study of CD8 T cells in Susac syndrome. Random hexamers were used to reverse transcribe about 0.5 to 1 ug of RNA. TCRdb re-analysed the immunoSEQ multiplex PCR reads in MiXCR, keeping a single row per CDR3 protein. In the table there are 110,000 to 150,000 distinct CDR3 sequences, almost 96% of which are singletons. The sequencing input was CD4+ T cells from PBMCs. These receptors were taken from a human donor with Susac syndrome.

V gene TRBV14 combines with J gene TRBJ2-7; no definite D call. Trimming removed 0 bases from V and 1 base from J, with 19 bases in between. This CDR3 is built from 18 residues. The germline CDR1 and CDR2 sequences are SGHDN and FVKESK. CDR3 DNA sequence: TGTGCCAGCAGCCAAGATTGGGGTTTTGAGGCCCAATCCTACGAGCAGTACTTC. Translating gives CASSQDWGFEAQSYEQYF.

This rearrangement joins TRBV28 to TRBJ2-5, with 12 bases aligning to TRBD2. After removal of 4 bases from V and 5 bases from J, the junction contained 8 bases not matched to a gene. CDR1 and CDR2 from the germline V gene are MDHEN and SYDVKM. The length of the CDR3 is 16 residues. The CDR3 reads CASSSQTSGSGETQYF. In DNA form, the CDR3 reads TGTGCCAGCAGTTCTCAGACTAGCGGGAGTGGGGAGACCCAGTACTTC.

The CDR3 DNA sequence: TGTGCCAGCAGCCCTAACACTGAAGCTTTCTTT. Its protein is CASSPNTEAFF. The genes are TRBV6-6 and TRBJ1-1; D remains ambiguous. The CDR3 totals 11 residues. From germline, CDR1 is MNHNY and CDR2 SVGAGI (reference sequence). V was cut by 6 bases and J by 2 bases, with 4 bases left in between.

The J gene is TRBJ2-5, the V gene TRBV19; 12 nucleotides match TRBD2. CDR1 is LNHDA, CDR2 SQIVND, per germline (reference sequence). The CDR3 is made up of 17 amino acids. Unmatched junction bases numbered 10, after V lost 5 bases and J lost 3 bases. The CDR3 sequence is CASSSLAGGLPKETQYF. The CDR3 coding sequence is TGTGCCAGTAGTTCACTAGCGGGAGGTCTCCCAAAAGAGACCCAGTACTTC.

The chain carries TRBV6-2 or TRBV6-3 and TRBJ2-5; 8 nucleotides match TRBD2. Germline lookup yields CDR1 MNHEY and CDR2 SVGEGT. The CDR3 runs 12 residues. V shed 11 bases and J 1 base; nucleotides not matched to a gene: 3. For the CDR3, the DNA is TGTGCCGGAGGGACTAGCCAAGAGACCCAGTACTTC. This codes for CAGGTSQETQYF.

The rearrangement links TRBV20-1 to TRBJ1-5; tentative D call: TRBD1 (6 bases). The CDR3 is 14 amino acids. The germline gives CDR1 DFQATT, CDR2 SNEGSKA (reference sequence). V lost 5 bases and J lost 4, with 15 bases in between. CDR3 residues: CSAPGAGTNQPQHF. The CDR3 coding sequence is TGCAGTGCTCCAGGGGCAGGGACTAATCAGCCCCAGCATTTT.

A single count supports this clonotype. The chain is built from TRBV28 and TRBJ1-2; TRBD1 might be the D (5 bases). This CDR3 comprises 15 residues. The V and J ends lost 1 base and 5 bases respectively, with 14 bases between them. CDR1 is MDHEN and CDR2 is SYDVKM in the germline V gene. CDR3 amino acids: CASSLLVGVLYGYTF. In DNA form, the CDR3 reads TGTGCCAGCAGTTTATTGGTGGGGGTGCTTTATGGCTACACCTTC.

This rearrangement joins TRBV5-6 to TRBJ2-5; possible D gene TRBD2, 5 bases. The germline V gene encodes CDR1 SGHDT and CDR2 YYEEEE. V shed 3 bases and J shed 7 bases, with 16 bases lying between them. This CDR3 comprises 14 residues. Here the CDR3 reads CASSSGMGPGTQYF. The CDR3 DNA sequence: TGTGCCAGCAGCTCGGGGATGGGCCCAGGGACCCAGTACTTC.

V gene TRBV5-5 combines with J gene TRBJ2-5; no clear D. V lost 4 bases to trimming and J lost 0 bases, with 7 bases between them. The CDR3 covers 13 residues. Germline loops: CDR1 SGHKS, CDR2 YYEKEE (reference sequence). The CDR3, as DNA: TGTGCCAGCAGCCTACAGTACCAAGAGACCCAGTACTTC. This gives the protein CASSLQYQETQYF.

The J gene is TRBJ1-1, the V gene TRBV7-9; perhaps TRBD1 as D (6 bases). Germline loops: CDR1 SEHNR, CDR2 FQNEAQ (reference sequence). Trimming left V 1 base short and J 8 bases short, with 11 bases between. CDR3 length: 13 amino acids. The CDR3 coding sequence is TGTGCCAGCAGCTTAGGGACCACAGGGGAAGCTTTCTTT. Its protein is CASSLGTTGEAFF.

This chain uses TRBV11-2 with TRBJ2-1, with 7 bases aligning to TRBD1. The V gene end was trimmed by 4 bases and the J gene end by 10 bases; junction bases not matched to a gene: 7. The CDR3 runs to 13 residues. Germline values: CDR1 SGHAT, CDR2 FQNNGV. The CDR3 reads CASSWGTELEQFF. The DNA for the CDR3 is TGTGCCAGCAGCTGGGGGACAGAATTAGAGCAGTTCTTC. Full variable domain (outside the CDR3, taken from reference TRBV11-2 and TRBJ2-1): EAGVAQSPRYKIIEKRQSVAFWCNPISGHATLYWYQQILGQGPKLLIQFQNNGVVDDSQLPKDRFSAERLKGVDSTLKIQPAKLEDSAVYLCASSWGTELEQFFGPGTRLTVL.

The chain combines TRBV6-5 with TRBJ2-5; no clear D. CDR3 size: 13 residues. Germline V gene lookup returns CDR1 MNHEY and CDR2 SVGAGI. The germline V and J ends were trimmed by 5 bases and 5 bases, with 12 bases remaining between them. CDR3 in amino acids: CASSQGRLETQYF. The CDR3, as DNA: TGTGCCAGCAGTCAAGGACGGCTGGAGACCCAGTACTTC.

The rearrangement joins TRBV20-1 to TRBJ1-2; no reliable D call. The CDR3 has 14 amino acids. Trimming stripped 1 base from V and 1 base from J, with 10 bases between. In germline, CDR1 is DFQATT, CDR2 SNEGSKA (reference sequence). The CDR3: CSARAPPGNYGYTF. In DNA form, the CDR3 reads TGCAGTGCTAGAGCCCCCCCCGGTAACTATGGCTACACCTTC.

The chain carries TRBV7-9 and TRBJ2-7; D not certain. CDR3 size: 13 residues. Germline values: CDR1 SEHNR, CDR2 FQNEAQ (reference sequence). The germline V and J ends were trimmed by 5 bases and 4 bases, with 12 bases remaining between them. The chain's CDR3 is CASSQVPPYEQYF. For the CDR3, the DNA is TGTGCCAGCAGCCAGGTTCCGCCTTACGAGCAGTACTTC.

The rearrangement joins TRBV27 to TRBJ2-7; D is uncertain. The length of the CDR3 is 13 residues. Deletions cut 6 bases from V and 2 bases from J, with 11 bases between. Germline CDR1 and CDR2: MNHEY and SMNVEV (reference sequence). CDR3 amino acids: CASRGGKAYEQYF. CDR3 sequence (DNA): TGTGCCAGCAGGGGTGGAAAAGCCTACGAGCAGTACTTC.

The rearrangement uses TRBV18 and TRBJ2-1; TRBD1 agrees at 10 bases. CDR1 is KGHSH and CDR2 is LQKENI in the germline V gene. Trimming at V came to 4 bases and at J to 2 bases, leaving 2 bases not matched to a gene. The CDR3 has 15 residues. CDR3 nucleotide sequence: TGTGCCAGCTCACGGGGACAGGGGCCCTACAATGAGCAGTTCTTC. This sequence encodes CASSRGQGPYNEQFF.

In this sample, this clonotype turned up a few times. The chain employs TRBV12-3 or TRBV12-4 and TRBJ2-3, with a tentative D call TRBD1 (6 bases). The CDR3 runs to 13 residues. V lost 7 bases and J lost 4, with 12 bases in between. The CDR3 sequence is CASTLAGADTQYF. The CDR3 bases are TGTGCCAGCACCCTGGCAGGGGCAGATACGCAGTATTTT.

Comments on this clonotype: One end of the junction is discordant with germline, which a read error may explain. V is TRBV4-1 and J is TRBJ2-3; 12 nucleotides line up with TRBD2. The CDR3 covers 16 residues. Germline V gene lookup returns CDR1 MGHRA and CDR2 YSYEKL. Written as DNA, the CDR3 is TGCGCCAGCAGCCAACCCGGACGTCTAGCGGGGGGGGGCAGGAGCTTT. Its protein is CASSQPGRLAGGGRSF.

The count of this clonotype is one. This rearrangement joins TRBV1 to TRBJ2-4; the table's D call, TRBD1, has no DNA check behind it. TRBV1 counts as a pseudogene. The CDR3 is made up of 18 amino acids. The CDR3: CTSSQDRGRGETKNIQYF. The CDR3 DNA follows: TGCACCAGCAGCCAAGATAGGGGCAGGGGAGAAACCAAAAACATTCAGTACTTC.

This chain uses TRBV3-1 with TRBJ2-5, with 10 bases that match TRBD2. Germline V gene sequence: CDR1 LGHDT, CDR2 YNNKEL (reference sequence). The CDR3 extends over 15 amino acids. The V segment lost 1 base and the J segment 7 bases; nucleotides outside the gene matches: 6. As DNA, the CDR3 is TGTGCCAGCAGCCAAGTCGGGACTAGCGATGGGACCCAGTACTTC. Protein product: CASSQVGTSDGTQYF.

This rearrangement joins TRBV4-1 to TRBJ2-7; D gene unclear. This CDR3 has 17 amino acids. Germline CDR1 is MGHRA and CDR2 is YSYEKL. Trimming pared 0 bases from V and 1 base from J, leaving 16 bases between. CDR3 DNA: TGCGCCAGCAGCCAAGATGTAACCCGAGTAGGGTCCTACGAGCAGTACTTC. This gives the protein CASSQDVTRVGSYEQYF.

The rearrangement joins TRBV9 to TRBJ2-5; the D gene could be TRBD1 or TRBD2 (5 bases each). The CDR3 has 14 amino acids. The germline gives CDR1 SGDLS, CDR2 YYNGEE. V was trimmed by 4 bases and J by 2 bases, leaving 12 bases between them. The CDR3 nucleotides are TGTGCCAGCAGCTTCCCGGGACCTCAAGAGACCCAGTACTTC. It translates to CASSFPGPQETQYF.

The V and J genes are TRBV12-3 or TRBV12-4 and TRBJ1-5; D gene unclear. The CDR3 length is 13 residues. V was shortened by 3 bases and J by 4 bases, with 7 bases between the two germline ends. The CDR3: CASSFRLNQPQHF. CDR3 DNA sequence: TGTGCCAGCAGTTTTAGACTGAATCAGCCCCAGCATTTT.

The genes are TRBV20-1 and TRBJ1-5, with D perhaps TRBD1 (5 bases). The V and J ends lost 4 bases and 1 base respectively, with 17 bases between them. The CDR3 sequence is 16 residues long. The V gene's germline CDR1 is DFQATT and CDR2 SNEGSKA (reference sequence). Here the CDR3 DNA reads TGCAGTGCTAATTCGGATAGGGGCGGCAGCAATCAGCCCCAGCATTTT. The encoded protein is CSANSDRGGSNQPQHF.

V is TRBV24-1 and J is TRBJ1-2; D perhaps matches TRBD1 (5 bases). The CDR3 is 13 amino acids. The ends were cut back, 5 bases at V and 0 bases at J, with 6 bases in the middle. Germline CDR1 is KGHDR and CDR2 is SFDVKD. The CDR3, as DNA: TGTGCCACCAGTGCAGGGACTAACTATGGCTACACCTTC. This encodes CATSAGTNYGYTF.

This chain uses TRBV18 with TRBJ1-1; D is undetermined. Per germline, CDR1 KGHSH and CDR2 LQKENI. This CDR3 comprises 15 residues. V was trimmed by 6 bases and J by 1 base, leaving 15 bases between them. The CDR3 sequence is CASSKSQEWNTEAFF. CDR3 nucleotides: TGTGCCAGCTCCAAATCCCAGGAGTGGAACACTGAAGCTTTCTTT.

The V gene is TRBV20-1, the J gene TRBJ2-1, with D hard to call. Trimming shortened V by 2 bases and J by 7 bases, and 6 bases separated the two germline ends. Germline V CDR1 and CDR2: DFQATT, SNEGSKA (reference sequence). The CDR3 runs to 11 residues. The CDR3 reads CSARIINEQFF. The CDR3, as DNA: TGCAGTGCTAGAATCATAAATGAGCAGTTCTTC.

The gene calls are TRBV15 and TRBJ1-2, with a weak D call TRBD1 (6 bases). The CDR3 has 15 amino acids. The V gene lost 0 bases and the J gene lost 0 bases, with 8 bases spanning the gap. Germline CDR1 reads LNHNV; CDR2 reads YYDKDF (reference sequence). The CDR3 DNA reads TGTGCCACCAGCAGAGATAGACAGGCTAACTATGGCTACACCTTC. Translated: CATSRDRQANYGYTF.

This clonotype appeared a single time. This sequence joins TRBV18 and TRBJ2-7; TRBD2 is a possible D gene (5 bases). From germline, CDR1 is KGHSH and CDR2 LQKENI. There are 12 residues in the CDR3. V shed 2 bases and J shed 5 bases, with 7 bases lying between them. The CDR3 DNA is TGTGCCAGCTCACCATTGGGAGACGAGCAGTACTTC. It encodes CASSPLGDEQYF.